This T cell receptor (beta chain) is drawn from a study of T cells in tumors after PD-1 blockade. About the research overall: Excluded were patients with checkpoint blockade, immunosuppressants, or radiotherapy or other anti-cancer therapy within 4 weeks. On average, peripheral blood gave about 110,000 TCR templates and 35,000 to 40,000 unique clonotypes.

Using immunoSEQ multiplex PCR, the repertoire was profiled, and TCRdb retains in-frame clones only, with some absent. Found here are over 60,000 clones, over 65% of them singletons; the top ten hold 4.7%. This clone has a handful of counts. Template: tumor biopsy or peripheral blood genomic DNA, roughly 600-6,004 ng per sample. The sequences come from PBMCs, collected after anti-PD-1 treatment. The source is a human donor with basal cell carcinoma.

CDR3 in DNA: TGCAGTGCTAGTCAAGGGACGTCTAACTATGGCTACACCTTC. This encodes CSASQGTSNYGYTF. The rearrangement links TRBV20-1 to TRBJ1-2; tentative D call: TRBD1 (5 bases). Trimming removed 3 bases from V and 0 bases from J, with 11 bases in between. The CDR3 has 14 residues. Germline-derived CDR1 and CDR2 are DFQATT and SNEGSKA (reference sequence).